The subject of this entry is one T cell receptor beta chain. Antigen unknown. The sample is drawn from a study of beta chain features in type 1 diabetes. Study results and limitations: Fewer junction insertions and more nucleotide deletions appeared in type 1 diabetes patients. Patients with Type 1 diabetes showed moderately but significantly shorter TCRB CDR3s in all four CD4+ subsets. These data did not resolve whether HLA type affects TCRB rearrangement. Amplification by PCR could prefer shorter templates, with the same effect in patients and controls.

The isolated RNA, all of it, was reverse transcribed, so expressed TCRB transcripts were what got sequenced. Data came from immunoSEQ multiplex PCR; TCRdb stores just in-frame clones and leaves some out. The table includes about 150,000 clones, approximately 10% detected once. Source material: central memory CD4+ T cells from blood. The source of this sequence is a man between 25 and 39 years old with type 1 diabetes.

The CDR3 bases are TGTGCCAGCACCTTTAGTACTTTGAGACTAATGAAGAAACTGTTTTTT. It encodes CASTFSTLRLMKKLFF. The chain employs TRBV2 and TRBJ1-4; D not resolved. V was shortened by 7 bases and J by 11 bases, with 26 bases between the two germline ends. The CDR3 covers 16 residues. Germline V gene sequence: CDR1 SNHLY, CDR2 FYNNEI.